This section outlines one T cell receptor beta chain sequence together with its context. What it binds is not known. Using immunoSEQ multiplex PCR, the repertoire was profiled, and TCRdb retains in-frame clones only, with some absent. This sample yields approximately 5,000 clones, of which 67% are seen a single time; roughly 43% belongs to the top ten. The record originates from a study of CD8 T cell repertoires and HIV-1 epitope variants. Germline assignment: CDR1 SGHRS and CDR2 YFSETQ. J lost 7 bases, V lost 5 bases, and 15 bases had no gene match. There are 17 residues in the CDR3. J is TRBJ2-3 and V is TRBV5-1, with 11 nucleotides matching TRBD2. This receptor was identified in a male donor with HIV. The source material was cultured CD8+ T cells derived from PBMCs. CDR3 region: CASSFTRGLAVPYTQYF. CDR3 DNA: TGCGCCAGCAGTTTTACCAGGGGACTAGCGGTCCCATATACGCAGTATTTT.